These 30 T cell receptor beta chains were all obtained from the same sample, sequenced in a study of blood T cell repertoires in COVID-19. TCRdb's table, derived via immunoSEQ multiplex PCR, lists solely in-frame clones and lacks some. This table holds under 300,000 clones, 82% found once. The specimen sequenced was peripheral blood. These receptors were collected from a woman aged 55 to 70 with active or convalescent COVID-19.

This clone has only a few counts. The V gene is TRBV30, the J gene TRBJ2-6; possibly TRBD1 for D (6 bases). Looked up from germline, CDR1 is GTSNPN and CDR2 is SVGIG (reference sequence). The length of the CDR3 is 15 residues. Trimming took 6 bases from V and 0 from J, leaving 12 bases between them. CDR3 nucleotide sequence: TGTGCCTGCCTCCGGACAGTCTCTGGGGCCAACGTCCTGACTTTC. Translated: CACLRTVSGANVLTF.

The gene calls are TRBV6-6 and TRBJ2-3; D is ambiguous. This CDR3 region has 11 residues. The V gene's germline CDR1 is MNHNY and CDR2 SVGAGI (reference sequence). V lost 6 bases and J lost 6, with 7 bases in between. The CDR3 spells CASRSSDTQYF. CDR3 DNA sequence: TGTGCCAGCAGGAGTTCGGATACGCAGTATTTT.

The chain couples TRBV11-2 to TRBJ2-7, with 9 bases aligning to TRBD1. From germline, CDR1 is SGHAT and CDR2 FQNNGV. The CDR3 has 13 residues. Trimming at V came to 9 bases and at J to 3 bases, leaving 6 bases not matched to a gene. The CDR3 loop is CASEPGQGYEQYF. CDR3 bases: TGTGCCAGTGAACCGGGACAGGGCTACGAGCAGTACTTC.

Turning to this clone: The sample holds other DNA sequences that translate to the same CDR3. This chain uses TRBV18 with TRBJ1-2; TRBD1 matches at 8 bases. CDR1 is KGHSH and CDR2 is LQKENI in the germline V gene. The CDR3 spans 13 residues. The junction had 5 bases not matched to a gene; V was cut back by 6 bases and J by 5 bases. This chain's CDR3 is CASSPDREYGYTF. The CDR3 nucleotides are TGTGCCAGCTCTCCGGACAGGGAATATGGCTACACCTTC.

V usage is TRBV7-8 and J usage is TRBJ1-4, with TRBD1 identical over 10 bases. This CDR3 has 17 amino acids. Germline V gene lookup returns CDR1 SGHVS and CDR2 FQNEAQ. Losses at the gene ends were 5 bases for V and 3 bases for J; bases not matched to a gene: 9. CDR3 loop: CASSPRQGAWANEKLFF. CDR3 coding DNA: TGTGCCAGCAGCCCGCGACAGGGGGCGTGGGCTAATGAAAAACTGTTTTTT.

The rearrangement uses TRBV10-1 and TRBJ2-2, with D maybe TRBD2 (5 bases). V lost 7 bases and J 2 bases, leaving 11 bases between the germline ends. The CDR3 has 14 amino acids. Germline assignment: CDR1 WNHNN and CDR2 SYGVQD (reference sequence). This CDR3 reads CASKLAPNTGELFF. For the CDR3, the DNA is TGCGCCAGCAAGTTAGCGCCAAACACCGGGGAGCTGTTTTTT.

This chain connects TRBV7-2 to TRBJ1-6; 10 nucleotides align to TRBD1. V trimming: 5 bases; J trimming: 12 bases; junction bases outside the gene matches: 13. Germline lookup yields CDR1 SGHTA and CDR2 FQGNSA. This CDR3 has 16 amino acids. For the CDR3, the DNA is TGTGCCAGCAGCCCCCGGGGGACAGGGGCCATTAAACCCCTCCACTTT. Its translation: CASSPRGTGAIKPLHF.

This clone was observed a handful of times. V gene TRBV7-9 combines with J gene TRBJ1-2; D might be TRBD1 (6 bases). Germline V CDR1 and CDR2: SEHNR, FQNEAQ (reference sequence). V was clipped by 5 bases and J by 4 bases, with 17 bases between them. The CDR3 extends over 15 amino acids. The CDR3 protein is CASSPTDRNLYGYTF. For the CDR3, the DNA is TGTGCCAGCAGCCCCACTGACAGGAATCTCTATGGCTACACCTTC.

The chain links TRBV29-1 to TRBJ2-7, with a possible D match to TRBD2 (5 bases). Trimming removed 0 bases from V and 3 bases from J, with 12 bases in between. This CDR3 spans 14 amino acids. CDR1 is SQVTM, CDR2 ANQGSEA, per germline. CDR3 sequence reads: CSVEDLASGYEQYF. The CDR3 region has the DNA TGCAGCGTTGAAGATTTGGCCAGCGGCTACGAGCAGTACTTC.

The V and J genes are TRBV15 and TRBJ2-7, with D tentatively TRBD1 (6 bases). The germline V gene encodes CDR1 LNHNV and CDR2 YYDKDF (reference sequence). V lost 0 bases and J lost 6, with 15 bases in between. The CDR3 loop spans 15 amino acids. The CDR3 DNA is TGTGCCACCAGCAGAGATAGTACAGGGTCGGGCGAGCAGTACTTC. Its translation is CATSRDSTGSGEQYF.

The V and J genes are TRBV29-1 and TRBJ1-2, with 7 positions matching TRBD1. Losses at the gene ends were 3 bases for V and 7 bases for J; bases not matched to a gene: 11. Germline loops: CDR1 SQVTM, CDR2 ANQGSEA. The CDR3 covers 14 residues. The CDR3 sequence is CSVEGPAGGSGYTF. The CDR3 DNA reads TGCAGCGTTGAGGGGCCGGCAGGGGGGAGTGGCTACACCTTC. Based on the CDR3 plus reference TRBV29-1 and TRBJ1-2, the full variable domain is SAVISQKPSRDICQRGTSLTIQCQVDSQVTMMFWYRQQPGQSLTLIATANQGSEATYESGFVIDKFPISRPNLTFSTLTVSNMSPEDSSIYLCSVEGPAGGSGYTFGSGTRLTVV.

The V gene is TRBV18, the J gene TRBJ1-4, with a tentative D call TRBD1 (5 bases). In germline, CDR1 is KGHSH, CDR2 LQKENI. The germline V and J ends were trimmed by 4 bases and 4 bases, with 13 bases remaining between them. This CDR3 has 15 residues. DNA of the CDR3: TGTGCCAGCTCACGGTACTGGGGGGATAATGAAAAACTGTTTTTT. Its protein is CASSRYWGDNEKLFF.

This rearrangement joins TRBV14 to TRBJ2-5; possibly TRBD1 for D (6 bases). Per germline, CDR1 SGHDN and CDR2 FVKESK. The length of the CDR3 is 13 residues. V lost 6 bases, J lost 1 base, and 9 bases lay in between. The DNA for the CDR3 is TGTGCCAGCAGTCTCAGGGGCCAAGAGACCCAGTACTTC. This translates into CASSLRGQETQYF.

The chain joins TRBV6-5 to TRBJ1-2; TRBD1 matches 11 bases. The CDR3 consists of 15 residues. Losses at the gene ends were 6 bases for V and 6 bases for J; bases not matched to a gene: 9. Germline V CDR1 and CDR2: MNHEY, SVGAGI. CDR3 sequence reads: CASRTGQGASDGYTF. CDR3 coding DNA: TGTGCCAGCAGGACCGGACAGGGGGCGTCCGATGGCTACACCTTC.

This clone has a single count. The chain is built from TRBV6-5 and TRBJ2-4; maybe TRBD2 (6 bases). Germline V gene lookup returns CDR1 MNHEY and CDR2 SVGAGI. V was trimmed by 6 bases and J by 9 bases, leaving 21 bases between them. The CDR3 covers 15 residues. The CDR3 protein is CASSLTVSGGGIQYF. DNA of the CDR3: TGTGCCAGCAGCCTCACGGTGTCCGGGGGTGGCATTCAGTACTTC.

This chain connects TRBV7-9 to TRBJ1-2, with 7 bases that match TRBD1. J gave up 8 bases and V 6 bases, and 9 bases lay outside the gene matches. CDR1 and CDR2 from the germline V gene are SEHNR and FQNEAQ (reference sequence). The CDR3 is 13 amino acids. The CDR3, as DNA: TGTGCCAGCAGGAAGACAGGGTTCAGCGGCTACACCTTC. Its protein is CASRKTGFSGYTF. Full variable domain (missing parts from reference TRBV7-9 and TRBJ1-2): DTGVSQNPRHKITKRGQNVTFRCDPISEHNRLYWYRQTLGQGPEFLTYFQNEAQLEKSRLLSDRFSAERPKGSFSTLEIQRTEQGDSAMYLCASRKTGFSGYTFGSGTRLTVV.

This chain uses TRBV5-6 with TRBJ2-5; 7 bases map to TRBD1. This CDR3 spans 16 amino acids. Germline V lookup: CDR1 SGHDT, CDR2 YYEEEE. V was pared by 0 bases and J by 1 base, with 6 bases of the junction left unmatched. CDR3 in amino acids: CASSLVRGPTQETQYF. The DNA for the CDR3 is TGTGCCAGCAGCTTGGTGAGGGGGCCGACCCAAGAGACCCAGTACTTC.

This chain joins TRBV18 and TRBJ1-2; 7 nucleotides match TRBD1. The V segment lost 4 bases and the J segment 6 bases; nucleotides outside the gene matches: 8. Germline CDR1 is KGHSH and CDR2 is LQKENI. The CDR3 is 14 residues long. As DNA, the CDR3 is TGTGCCAGCTCACGAGAGGAGGGGGCCGATGGCTACACCTTC. The encoded protein is CASSREEGADGYTF.

The chain couples TRBV18 to TRBJ2-3, with TRBD2 identical over 12 bases. Germline CDR1 reads KGHSH; CDR2 reads LQKENI. This CDR3 is built from 15 residues. V dropped 4 bases and J dropped 1; count of bases not matched to a gene: 0. The CDR3 DNA is TGTGCCAGCTCACGGACTAGCGGGGGCACAGATACGCAGTATTTT. This encodes CASSRTSGGTDTQYF.

To note about this clone: The identical CDR3 is also encoded by other nucleotide sequences in the sample. V usage is TRBV18 and J usage is TRBJ1-2; D unresolved. CDR3 length equals 13 residues. Germline V CDR1 and CDR2: KGHSH, LQKENI. V shed 3 bases and J shed 0 bases, with 5 bases lying between them. The DNA of the CDR3 is TGTGCCAGCTCACCGTCGGCTAACTATGGCTACACCTTC. Residues: CASSPSANYGYTF.

The chain uses TRBV9 and TRBJ2-1, with 11 positions matching TRBD1. CDR3 length: 13 residues. The ends lost 4 bases at V and 16 bases at J; junction bases unmatched: 10. The germline gives CDR1 SGDLS, CDR2 YYNGEE. CDR3 region: CASSIQGTGGVFF. In DNA form, the CDR3 reads TGTGCCAGCAGCATCCAGGGGACAGGGGGAGTATTCTTC.

The chain has TRBV5-1 and TRBJ1-6; the D gene is possibly TRBD1 (5 bases). CDR1 SGHRS and CDR2 YFSETQ come from the germline V gene. Trimming took off 5 bases at V and 5 bases at J, with 11 bases between the two ends. The CDR3 sequence is 14 residues long. The DNA of the CDR3 is TGCGCCAGCAGTCGGCCGGGGGATAATTCACCCCTCCACTTT. Translated, it gives CASSRPGDNSPLHF.

CDR3 loop: CASSLTGQGDQPQHF. DNA for the CDR3: TGTGCCAGCAGCTTAACGGGACAGGGCGATCAGCCCCAGCATTTT. This chain joins TRBV7-3 and TRBJ1-5; TRBD1 agrees at 9 bases. The germline V gene encodes CDR1 SGHTA and CDR2 FQGTGA. After removal of 0 bases from V and 5 bases from J, the junction contained 2 bases not matched to a gene. The CDR3 loop spans 15 amino acids.

The chain carries TRBV5-5 and TRBJ1-4, with TRBD1 identical over 8 bases. The V gene end was trimmed by 4 bases and the J gene end by 1 base; junction bases not matched to a gene: 6. This CDR3 contains 16 residues. Germline-derived CDR1 and CDR2 are SGHKS and YYEKEE (reference sequence). The CDR3 DNA is TGTGCCAGCAGCCTCGGCACAGGGGGAACTAATGAAAAACTGTTTTTT. This translates into CASSLGTGGTNEKLFF.

V and J are TRBV5-6 and TRBJ2-2; possible D gene TRBD1, 6 bases. The ends were cut back, 2 bases at V and 4 bases at J, with 15 bases in the middle. Germline V gene data show CDR1 as SGHDT and CDR2 as YYEEEE. The CDR3 sequence is 16 residues long. CDR3 bases: TGTGCCAGCAGCTTTAAGAACAGGGCCTTCACCGGGGAGCTGTTTTTT. It yields the protein CASSFKNRAFTGELFF. Full variable domain (remainder filled in from reference TRBV5-6 and TRBJ2-2): DAGVTQSPTHLIKTRGQQVTLRCSPKSGHDTVSWYQQALGQGPQFIFQYYEEEERQRGNFPDRFSGHQFPNYSSELNVNALLLGDSALYLCASSFKNRAFTGELFFGEGSRLTVL.

This chain connects TRBV27 to TRBJ1-1; D is unresolved. The germline gives CDR1 MNHEY, CDR2 SMNVEV (reference sequence). The CDR3 length is 14 residues. Trimming shortened V by 4 bases and J by 4 bases, and 13 bases separated the two germline ends. CDR3 in amino acids: CASSSPRPGTEAFF. The CDR3 coding sequence is TGTGCCAGCAGTTCCCCGAGGCCGGGCACTGAAGCTTTCTTT.

CDR3 residues: CASSTNPRGGYTF. For the CDR3, the DNA is TGTGCCAGCAGCACCAATCCTCGGGGTGGCTACACCTTC. The chain uses TRBV7-2 and TRBJ1-2; D is unclear. Deletions cut 5 bases from V and 7 bases from J, with 14 bases between. This CDR3 has 13 amino acids. CDR1 and CDR2 from the germline V gene are SGHTA and FQGNSA.

V usage is TRBV7-9 and J usage is TRBJ2-1; 10 bases match TRBD2. The J segment lost 7 bases and the V segment lost 6 bases, leaving 6 bases of the junction unmatched. The CDR3 loop spans 14 amino acids. Germline V gives CDR1 SEHNR, CDR2 FQNEAQ (reference sequence). CDR3 sequence reads: CASRYSGGRNEQFF. In DNA, the CDR3 is TGTGCCAGCAGATATAGCGGGGGGAGGAATGAGCAGTTCTTC.

The gene calls are TRBV27 and TRBJ1-2, with D perhaps TRBD1 (5 bases). Trimming cost V 5 bases and J 8 bases, with 18 bases left between them. Per germline, CDR1 MNHEY and CDR2 SMNVEV (reference sequence). The CDR3 runs to 14 residues. DNA for the CDR3: TGTGCCAGCAGTCGCACCCAACAGGTTAACGGCTACACCTTC. It translates to CASSRTQQVNGYTF.

The rearrangement uses TRBV6-2 or TRBV6-3 and TRBJ1-5, with D possibly TRBD1 on 5 matching bases. V was shortened by 0 bases and J by 6 bases, with 9 bases between the two germline ends. CDR3 length equals 14 residues. Germline V gene sequence: CDR1 MNHEY, CDR2 SVGEGT. This CDR3 is CASSYSGGSQPQHF. The CDR3 DNA is TGTGCCAGCAGTTACTCGGGGGGAAGTCAGCCCCAGCATTTT.